This is a list of T cell receptor beta chains from one sample in a study of blood T cell repertoires in COVID-19. This table comes from immunoSEQ multiplex PCR, and its TCRdb copy is limited to in-frame clones, with some not included. The repertoire has about 150,000 clones, just under 85% of them found once; the top ten carry roughly 6.4%. The sequenced sample was PBMCs or T cells enriched from blood (not recorded which). These receptors originate from a woman between 35 and 50 years old who had recovered from COVID-19. CDR3s include the opening cysteine and the closing phenylalanine or tryptophan. A D gene is named only where the DNA matches it firmly. Clone sizes are given selectively: once, few, many, or a class where the clone is expanded.

TRBV12-3/TRBV12-4	-	TRBJ2-7	-	TGTGCCAGCAGTTTCGCTAGGTACGAGCAGTACTTC	CASSFARYEQYF
TRBV4-2	TRBD2	TRBJ2-5	-	TGTGCCAGCAGCCCCCCCGGGTCCCAAAGCGGGGTAAAGTACTTC	CASSPPGSQSGVKYF
TRBV4-1	-	TRBJ2-1	few	TGCGCCAGCAGCCAAGATCGAATGGCGGGTTACAATGAGCAGTTCTTC	CASSQDRMAGYNEQFF
TRBV5-1	TRBD1	TRBJ2-1	-	TGCGCCAGCAGCTTGGAACCGGGACAGGGGTGGAATGAGCAGTTCTTC	CASSLEPGQGWNEQFF
TRBV14	TRBD2	TRBJ2-5	-	TGTGCCAGCAGTTATCTCCGGGACTCGGGAGGGGAGACCCAGTACTTC	CASSYLRDSGGETQYF
TRBV24-1	-	TRBJ2-7	-	TGTGCCACCAGTGATTTCCTAACAGGGGAAAGGGGAGCGGCGGGGTCATACGAGCAGTACTTC	CATSDFLTGERGAAGSYEQYF
TRBV19	TRBD1	TRBJ1-2	-	TGTGCCAGTAGTATTGACCTGACAGGGGCCATCTATGGCTACACCTTC	CASSIDLTGAIYGYTF
TRBV5-1	-	TRBJ1-3	-	TGCGCCAGCAGCTTAATAGGACAATCTGCCGGAAACACCATATATTTT	CASSLIGQSAGNTIYF
TRBV6-5	-	TRBJ1-2	-	TGTGCCAGCAGCTTGGCGGGGGGGGGCTACACCTTC	CASSLAGGGYTF
TRBV6-5	TRBD1	TRBJ1-1	-	TGTGCCAGCAGTTACCCCCCCGGGACAGGGGATGAAGCTTTCTTT	CASSYPPGTGDEAFF
TRBV7-6	-	TRBJ2-7	-	TGTGCCAGCACGCAAGGGGGTGGGTACGAGCAGTACTTC	CASTQGGGYEQYF
TRBV7-3	TRBD1	TRBJ2-7	-	TGTGCCAGCAGCTTTAAGGGGGCCGTGGAGGAGCAGTACTTC	CASSFKGAVEEQYF
TRBV11-3	TRBD1	TRBJ2-1	-	TGTGCCAGCAGCTTTTTGACAGGGGATTACAATGAGCAGTTCTTC	CASSFLTGDYNEQFF
TRBV14	TRBD2	TRBJ2-3	-	TGTGCCAGCAGCCGGATTGCGGGAGCCCTTTGGGATACGCAGTATTTT	CASSRIAGALWDTQYF
TRBV2	TRBD2	TRBJ2-1	-	TGTGCCAGCAGTGAAAGGGGTTCTAGCGGGAGGGATAATGAGCAGTTCTTC	CASSERGSSGRDNEQFF
TRBV10-3	TRBD1	TRBJ2-2	-	TGTGCCATCAGACTAAGACGGACAGGGAACACCGGGGAGCTGTTTTTT	CAIRLRRTGNTGELFF
TRBV3-1/TRBV3-2	TRBD2	TRBJ2-1	-	TGTGCCAGCAGCCAGTCATCCGGCCTAGCGGGGGGTCGCTCCTACAATGAGCAGTTCTTC	CASSQSSGLAGGRSYNEQFF
TRBV5-1	-	TRBJ2-3	-	TGCGCCAGCAGCAACCGGGACTCCGTCGAATTT	CASSNRDSVEF
TRBV13	TRBD2	TRBJ2-7	-	TGTGCCAGCAGCCACAGGGTCCCGGGACTAGCGGGATCCCGTACCTACGAGCAGTACTTC	CASSHRVPGLAGSRTYEQYF
TRBV14	-	TRBJ2-1	few	TGTGCCAGCAGCCTCAACTACAATGAGCAGTTCTTC	CASSLNYNEQFF
TRBV4-1	TRBD1	TRBJ1-2	-	TGCGCCAGCAGCCCCACCTTGGGACAGGGGGTAAACGGCTACACCTTC	CASSPTLGQGVNGYTF
TRBV7-3	TRBD2	TRBJ2-1	-	TGTGCCAGCAGCGTGCTGGGGACTAGCAGCGATGAGCAGTTCTTC	CASSVLGTSSDEQFF
TRBV9	-	TRBJ2-1	-	TGTGCCAGCAGCGTAGGTCTGGAGTATGAGCAGTTCTTC	CASSVGLEYEQFF
TRBV4-1	TRBD1	TRBJ2-1	-	TGCGCCAGCAGCCAAGATAGGACTACAGGGGGCAGGTTCTTC	CASSQDRTTGGRFF
TRBV7-9	-	TRBJ2-3	-	TGTGCCAGCAGCTTAGCACTAAGTCCCACAGATACGCAGTATTTT	CASSLALSPTDTQYF
TRBV11-2	-	TRBJ1-1	-	TGTGCCAGCAGCTTACGGGCTGAAGCTTTCTTT	CASSLRAEAFF
TRBV2	TRBD1	TRBJ2-7	few	TGTGCCAGCAGAGCCGGGACAGGCCCCTACGAGCAGTACTTC	CASRAGTGPYEQYF
TRBV12-5	TRBD1	TRBJ1-5	few	TGTGCTAGTGGTTTGGTACTGGGCCAGGGGGGCCAGCCCCAGCATTTT	CASGLVLGQGGQPQHF
TRBV3-1/TRBV3-2	-	TRBJ1-2	-	TGTGCCAGCAGCCAAGATGCAGGGAAACTTGGCTACACCTTC	CASSQDAGKLGYTF
TRBV7-8	TRBD1	TRBJ1-1	-	TGTGCCAGCAGCTTAGGCAGGGGGTGGGATAAAGCTTTCTTT	CASSLGRGWDKAFF
TRBV7-8	-	TRBJ2-7	-	TGTGCCAGCAGCTTAGCGGGGGCCATGCTGATCTACGAGCAGTACTTC	CASSLAGAMLIYEQYF
TRBV18	TRBD1	TRBJ1-5	-	TGTGCCAGCTCACTGGGACAGGTCAATCAGCCCCAGCATTTT	CASSLGQVNQPQHF
TRBV5-6	-	TRBJ2-7	-	TGTGCCAGCAGCATAGGGAGTTCCTACGAGCAGTACTTC	CASSIGSSYEQYF
TRBV9	TRBD1	TRBJ1-2	few	TGTGCCAGCAGCGCCCAGACAGGGTCGGGCTACACCTTC	CASSAQTGSGYTF
TRBV30	-	TRBJ1-6	-	TGTGCCCGGGGCAGTCGAAGCTATAATTCACCCCTCCACTTT	CARGSRSYNSPLHF
TRBV7-9	-	TRBJ1-5	-	TGTGCCAGCAGCTTATCCGCGAACCCTGGCAATCAGCCCCAGCATTTT	CASSLSANPGNQPQHF
TRBV5-6	TRBD1	TRBJ1-2	-	TGTGCCAGCAGCTTGGGGGACAGGGTGGGATATGGCTACACCTTC	CASSLGDRVGYGYTF